This record looks at one T cell receptor (beta chain) sequence and its context. Profiled with immunoSEQ multiplex PCR; TCRdb holds only in-frame clones, not every one. Of 15,000 to 20,000 clones listed, over 75% were seen once; the top ten hold around 40%. The data were obtained in a study of T cell clones after liver transplantation. Germline-derived CDR1 and CDR2 are MDHEN and SYDVKM. J lost 1 base, V lost 6 bases, and 4 bases had no gene match. The CDR3 is 14 residues long. The input for sequencing was CD8+ T cells from blood, taken roughly 50 months after liver transplant. J is TRBJ1-1 and V is TRBV28; 8 bases are shared with TRBD1. The sequence was collected from a human patient who received a liver transplant. Part of the T cells may come from the graft donor. Written as DNA, the CDR3 is TGTGCCAGCAGAAGTACAGGGGGGAACACTGAAGCTTTCTTT. Translated: CASRSTGGNTEAFF.